The sequence of this T cell receptor beta chain was determined in a study of shared clonotypes between healthy human individuals. About this clone: What it binds is not known.

Naive CD8 cells comprised CD45RO-negative, CCR7-positively selected cells, excluding terminally differentiated effector memory CD45RA+ cells. Per the original methods: Junction-only sequences without quality scores came from ImmunoSEQ, so filtering differed. Produced via immunoSEQ multiplex PCR; TCRdb's table is partial and in-frame only. V, J and clone size are taken as reported in that table, and D and trimming were inferred from the DNA itself. Of about 2.1 million clones listed, roughly 95% are singletons. Unmatched junction bases numbered 6, after V lost 0 bases and J lost 6 bases. Germline V lookup: CDR1 SGHAT, CDR2 FQNNGV. This CDR3 has 16 amino acids. Points from the study as a whole: It was the non-shared clonotypes that had lower generation probabilities than clonotypes shared by all four donors.

Sequenced material: naive CD8+ T cells from PBMCs. The gene calls are TRBV11-2 and TRBJ2-2, with TRBD2 matching 8 bases. The receptor was isolated from a man aged 18-30 years in good health. Some clones in this sample may be carry-over from other donors' samples. The CDR3 DNA reads TGTGCCAGCAGCTTAGATCTGCTAGCGGGCCCCGGGGAGCTGTTTTTT. Its translation is CASSLDLLAGPGELFF.